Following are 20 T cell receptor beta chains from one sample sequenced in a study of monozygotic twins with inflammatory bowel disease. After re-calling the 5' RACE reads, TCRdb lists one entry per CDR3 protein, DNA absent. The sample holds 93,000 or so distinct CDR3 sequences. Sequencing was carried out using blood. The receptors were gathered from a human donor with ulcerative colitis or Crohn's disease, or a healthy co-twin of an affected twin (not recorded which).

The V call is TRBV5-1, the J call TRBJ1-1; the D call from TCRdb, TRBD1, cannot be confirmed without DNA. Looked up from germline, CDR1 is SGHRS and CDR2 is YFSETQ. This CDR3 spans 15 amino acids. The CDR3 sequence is CASSLAGTEVDEAFF.

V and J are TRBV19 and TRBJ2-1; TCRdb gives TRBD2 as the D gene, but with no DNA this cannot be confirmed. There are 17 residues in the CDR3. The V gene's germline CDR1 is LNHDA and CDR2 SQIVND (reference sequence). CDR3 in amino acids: CASSMSRLAGNRNEQFF.

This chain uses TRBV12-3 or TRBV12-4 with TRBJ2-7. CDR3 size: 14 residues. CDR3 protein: CASSPRLRPYEQYF.

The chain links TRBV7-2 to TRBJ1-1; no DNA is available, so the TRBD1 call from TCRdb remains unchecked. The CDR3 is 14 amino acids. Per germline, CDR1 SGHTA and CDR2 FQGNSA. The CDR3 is CASSQGQANTEAFF.

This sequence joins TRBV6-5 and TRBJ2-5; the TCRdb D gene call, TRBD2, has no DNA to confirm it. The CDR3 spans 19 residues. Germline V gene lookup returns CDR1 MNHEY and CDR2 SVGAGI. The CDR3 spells CASSSPGLAGGPSLETQYF.

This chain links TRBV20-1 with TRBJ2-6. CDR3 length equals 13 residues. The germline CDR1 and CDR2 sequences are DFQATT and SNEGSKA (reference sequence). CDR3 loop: CSARPSGANVLTF.

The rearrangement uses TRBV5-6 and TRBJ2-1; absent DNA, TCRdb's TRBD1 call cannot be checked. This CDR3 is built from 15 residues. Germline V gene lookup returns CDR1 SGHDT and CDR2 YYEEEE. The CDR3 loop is CASSTDRGPRDEQFF. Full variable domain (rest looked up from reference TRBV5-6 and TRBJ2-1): DAGVTQSPTHLIKTRGQQVTLRCSPKSGHDTVSWYQQALGQGPQFIFQYYEEEERQRGNFPDRFSGHQFPNYSSELNVNALLLGDSALYLCASSTDRGPRDEQFFGPGTRLTVL.

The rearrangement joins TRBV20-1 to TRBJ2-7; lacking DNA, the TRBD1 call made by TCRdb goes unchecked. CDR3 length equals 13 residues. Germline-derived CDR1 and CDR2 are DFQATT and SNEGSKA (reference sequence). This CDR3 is CSARGPGRGEQYF.

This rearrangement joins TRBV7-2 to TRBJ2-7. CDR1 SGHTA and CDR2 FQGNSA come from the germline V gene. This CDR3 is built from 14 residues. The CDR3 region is CATSQPTLTYEQYF. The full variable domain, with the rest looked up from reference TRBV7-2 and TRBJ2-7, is GAGVSQSPSNKVTEKGKDVELRCDPISGHTALYWYRQSLGQGLEFLIYFQGNSAPDKSGLPSDRFSAERTGGSVSTLTIQRTQQEDSAVYLCATSQPTLTYEQYFGPGTRLTVT.

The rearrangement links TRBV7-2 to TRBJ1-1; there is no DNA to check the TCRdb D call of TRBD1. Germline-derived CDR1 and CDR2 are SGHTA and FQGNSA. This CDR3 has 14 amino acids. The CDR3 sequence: CASSHGQETAEAFF.

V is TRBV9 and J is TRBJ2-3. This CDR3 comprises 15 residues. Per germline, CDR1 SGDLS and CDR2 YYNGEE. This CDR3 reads CASSVVESSTDTQYF.

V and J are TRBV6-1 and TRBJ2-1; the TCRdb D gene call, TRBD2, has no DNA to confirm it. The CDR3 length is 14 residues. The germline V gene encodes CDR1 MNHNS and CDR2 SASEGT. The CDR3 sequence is CASSRSGSYNEQFF.

The CDR3 sequence: CASSIQGANSPLHF. V gene TRBV19 combines with J gene TRBJ1-6; TCRdb's assignment of TRBD1 cannot be checked, as there is no DNA. There are 14 residues in the CDR3. From germline, CDR1 is LNHDA and CDR2 SQIVND (reference sequence).

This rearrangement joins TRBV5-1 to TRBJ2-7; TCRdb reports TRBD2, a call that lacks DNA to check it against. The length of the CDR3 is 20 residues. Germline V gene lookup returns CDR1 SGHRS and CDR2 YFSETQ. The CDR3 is CASSLPAGTGSPGTSDEQYF.

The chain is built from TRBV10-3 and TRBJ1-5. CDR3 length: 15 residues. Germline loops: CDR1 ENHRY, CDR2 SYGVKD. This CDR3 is CAISDLGLINQPQHF.

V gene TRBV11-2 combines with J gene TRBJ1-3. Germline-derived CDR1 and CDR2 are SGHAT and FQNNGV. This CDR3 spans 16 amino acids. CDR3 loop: CASSLEDTISGNTIYF.

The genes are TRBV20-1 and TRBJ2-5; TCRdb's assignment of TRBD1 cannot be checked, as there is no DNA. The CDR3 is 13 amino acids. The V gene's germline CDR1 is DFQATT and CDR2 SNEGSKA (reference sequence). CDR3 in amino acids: CSARRQGGETQYF.

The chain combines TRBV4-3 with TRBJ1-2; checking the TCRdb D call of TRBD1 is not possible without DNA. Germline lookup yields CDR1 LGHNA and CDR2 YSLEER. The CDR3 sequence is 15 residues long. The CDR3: CASSSPGQSLYGYTF.

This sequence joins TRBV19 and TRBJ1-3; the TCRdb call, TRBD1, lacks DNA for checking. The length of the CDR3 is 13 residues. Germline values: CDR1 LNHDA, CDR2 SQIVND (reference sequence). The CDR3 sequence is CASLRGNGNTIYF.

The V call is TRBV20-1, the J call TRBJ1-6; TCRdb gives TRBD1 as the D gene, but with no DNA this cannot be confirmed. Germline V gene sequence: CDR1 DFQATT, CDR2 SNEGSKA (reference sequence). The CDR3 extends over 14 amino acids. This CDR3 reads CSARETGFNSPLHF.